The 25 T cell receptor beta chains below come from one sample, sequenced in a study of immune evolution from preneoplasia to lung adenocarcinoma. Some clones are missing from TCRdb's copy, which holds only in-frame ones; the method was immunoSEQ multiplex PCR. The sample includes under 3,500 clones, around three quarters seen only once; the top ten take around 3.5%. Sequencing input: FFPE adjacent normal lung tissue. These receptors came from a donor older than 65 with lung adenocarcinoma.

This clone was counted a few times. The chain combines TRBV7-2 with TRBJ2-1; D not certain. Deletions cut 2 bases from V and 5 bases from J, with 4 bases between. Germline-derived CDR1 and CDR2 are SGHTA and FQGNSA. The CDR3 has 12 residues. The CDR3 loop is CASSLLNNEQFF. The CDR3 DNA reads as TGTGCCAGCAGCTTATTGAACAATGAGCAGTTCTTC. Variable domain in full (rest from reference TRBV7-2 and TRBJ2-1): GAGVSQSPSNKVTEKGKDVELRCDPISGHTALYWYRQSLGQGLEFLIYFQGNSAPDKSGLPSDRFSAERTGGSVSTLTIQRTQQEDSAVYLCASSLLNNEQFFGPGTRLTVL.

The chain has TRBV5-1 and TRBJ2-6; 9 bases map to TRBD2. Trimming took 0 bases from V and 1 from J; bases not matched to a gene: 8. Germline V gene sequence: CDR1 SGHRS, CDR2 YFSETQ. This CDR3 is 19 amino acids long. The chain's CDR3 is CASSLGLAGQRSGANVLTF. Written as DNA, the CDR3 is TGCGCCAGCAGCTTGGGGCTAGCGGGGCAAAGATCTGGGGCCAACGTCCTGACTTTC.

The rearrangement uses TRBV25-1 and TRBJ2-5; TRBD1 matches 8 bases. CDR3 size: 13 residues. V shed 6 bases and J 5 bases; nucleotides not matched to a gene: 5. CDR1 is MGHDK, CDR2 SYGVNS, per germline. The CDR3 DNA follows: TGTGCCAGCAGCCAGGGGGCTCGGGAGACCCAGTACTTC. Protein: CASSQGARETQYF.

The chain carries TRBV30 and TRBJ2-7, with 7 nucleotides matching TRBD1. CDR3 size: 12 residues. Losses at the gene ends were 4 bases for V and 4 bases for J; bases not matched to a gene: 4. CDR1 is GTSNPN and CDR2 is SVGIG in the germline V gene (reference sequence). CDR3 nucleotides: TGTGCCTGGAAGGGACAGACTTACGAGCAGTACTTC. The encoded protein is CAWKGQTYEQYF.

This sequence joins TRBV23-1 and TRBJ2-1, with a possible D match to TRBD1 (6 bases). TRBV23-1 is labeled an ORF, and its function is uncertain. The CDR3 spans 15 residues. Trimming cost V 7 bases and J 3 bases, with 16 bases left between them. The CDR3 DNA is TGCGCCAGCACTGACCGGGACACCTTCTACAATGAGCAGTTCTTC. This gives the protein CASTDRDTFYNEQFF.

The chain links TRBV4-3 to TRBJ2-7, with D possibly TRBD2 on 5 matching bases. Trimming pared 0 bases from V and 0 bases from J, leaving 12 bases between. The germline V gene encodes CDR1 LGHNA and CDR2 YSLEER. The CDR3 covers 16 residues. The CDR3 sequence: CASSQDWRTDSYEQYF. DNA for the CDR3: TGCGCCAGCAGCCAAGATTGGAGGACGGACTCCTACGAGCAGTACTTC.

As to this clone: Other DNA sequences from this sample encode an identical CDR3 as well. The V gene is TRBV4-3, the J gene TRBJ2-5; TRBD1 might be the D (6 bases). The CDR3 sequence is 13 residues long. The V end was cut by 4 bases, the J end by 5 bases, with 11 bases between. Germline V lookup: CDR1 LGHNA, CDR2 YSLEER. CDR3 in amino acids: CASSPTGRETQYF. The CDR3 nucleotides read TGCGCCAGCAGCCCGACAGGCAGGGAGACCCAGTACTTC.

DNA for the CDR3: TGCGCCAGCCTCCTTAGCTCCTACAATGAGCAGTTCTTC. Protein product: CASLLSSYNEQFF. V and J are TRBV4-3 and TRBJ2-1, with D unresolved. This CDR3 comprises 13 residues. The germline gives CDR1 LGHNA, CDR2 YSLEER. Trimming took 8 bases from V and 0 from J, leaving 8 bases between them.

J is TRBJ2-2 and V is TRBV18; D not resolved. Trimming cost V 2 bases and J 6 bases, with 4 bases left between them. The CDR3 is 12 amino acids. Germline CDR1 and CDR2: KGHSH and LQKENI. The CDR3 sequence is CASSPISGELFF. CDR3 in DNA: TGTGCCAGCTCACCAATCTCCGGGGAGCTGTTTTTT.

The chain links TRBV20-1 to TRBJ1-1; D gene ambiguous. Germline V gene data show CDR1 as DFQATT and CDR2 as SNEGSKA (reference sequence). The CDR3 runs to 11 residues. V was pared by 5 bases and J by 7 bases, with 11 bases between. CDR3 coding DNA: TGCAGTGCTGAGAAGGACGGTGAAGCTTTCTTT. Amino acid sequence: CSAEKDGEAFF.

The J gene is TRBJ1-2, the V gene TRBV7-9; tentatively, D is TRBD1 (5 bases). Trimming removed 6 bases at V and 2 bases at J, with 13 bases between. The CDR3 loop spans 14 amino acids. The germline V gene encodes CDR1 SEHNR and CDR2 FQNEAQ (reference sequence). DNA for the CDR3: TGTGCCAGCAGTCTAGGGGAGTTCAACTATGGCTACACCTTC. It is translated as CASSLGEFNYGYTF.

There are a few counts of this clone. This sequence joins TRBV4-2 and TRBJ2-7; 7 bases map to TRBD2. Unmatched junction bases numbered 5, after V lost 0 bases and J lost 0 bases. There are 16 residues in the CDR3. From germline, CDR1 is LGHNA and CDR2 YNFKEQ. CDR3 sequence (DNA): TGTGCCAGCAGCCAAGATCCAGCGGGGATCTCCTACGAGCAGTACTTC. It yields the protein CASSQDPAGISYEQYF.

V and J are TRBV7-9 and TRBJ2-5; 13 bases map to TRBD2. The CDR3 consists of 15 residues. Germline V gene data show CDR1 as SEHNR and CDR2 as FQNEAQ (reference sequence). V shed 5 bases, J shed 6 bases, and the junction held 6 bases outside the gene matches. The CDR3 DNA reads TGTGCCAGCAGCCATACTAGCGGGAGGGGCAAGACCCAGTACTTC. Its protein product is CASSHTSGRGKTQYF. Using reference TRBV7-9 and TRBJ2-5 for the parts outside the CDR3, the full variable domain is DTGVSQNPRHKITKRGQNVTFRCDPISEHNRLYWYRQTLGQGPEFLTYFQNEAQLEKSRLLSDRFSAERPKGSFSTLEIQRTEQGDSAMYLCASSHTSGRGKTQYFGPGTRLLVL.

This chain joins TRBV14 and TRBJ2-7; the match to TRBD1 covers 8 bases. The CDR3 is made up of 16 amino acids. The germline gives CDR1 SGHDN, CDR2 FVKESK. V was clipped by 2 bases and J by 4 bases; unmatched bases: 10. CDR3: CASSQIRTGILYEQYF. In DNA form, the CDR3 reads TGTGCCAGCAGCCAAATCCGGACAGGGATCTTGTACGAGCAGTACTTC.

The rearrangement joins TRBV18 to TRBJ1-4; 8 bases fit TRBD1. The CDR3 sequence is 14 residues long. V lost 4 bases and J lost 5; bases outside the gene matches: 3. Germline CDR1 reads KGHSH; CDR2 reads LQKENI. As DNA, the CDR3 is TGTGCCAGCTCACGGACAGGGTCCAATGAAAAACTGTTTTTT. Its protein is CASSRTGSNEKLFF.

Concerning this clone: This sample includes further DNA sequences coding for the same CDR3. V is TRBV6-1 and J is TRBJ1-1; weak D call: TRBD1 (5 bases). The V end lost 5 bases, the J end lost 5 bases, and 12 bases lay between the germline ends. The V gene's germline CDR1 is MNHNS and CDR2 SASEGT. The CDR3 covers 13 residues. CDR3 loop: CASSSGPATEAFF. The CDR3 DNA is TGTGCCAGCAGTTCGGGACCGGCAACTGAAGCTTTCTTT.

The chain's CDR3 is CASSFGVAEQYF. CDR3 in DNA: TGTGCCAGCAGTTTCGGGGTTGCCGAGCAGTACTTC. This rearrangement joins TRBV25-1 to TRBJ2-7, with D perhaps matching TRBD2 (5 bases). CDR3 length: 12 amino acids. Germline CDR1 MGHDK, CDR2 SYGVNS. V shed 5 bases and J shed 6 bases, with 11 bases lying between them.

The rearrangement joins TRBV16 to TRBJ1-2; D ambiguous. Germline loops: CDR1 KGHSY, CDR2 FQNENV. V was trimmed by 4 bases and J by 0 bases, leaving 12 bases between them. The length of the CDR3 is 15 residues. The CDR3 is CASSRTTRANYGYTF. Written as DNA, the CDR3 is TGTGCCAGCAGCCGAACTACAAGGGCTAACTATGGCTACACCTTC.

This chain links TRBV18 with TRBJ2-5, with 7 bases that match TRBD2. Germline V gene data show CDR1 as KGHSH and CDR2 as LQKENI. V trimming: 3 bases; J trimming: 5 bases; junction bases outside the gene matches: 0. CDR3 length: 12 amino acids. Here the CDR3 reads CASSPGRETQYF. Here the CDR3 DNA reads TGTGCCAGCTCACCCGGGAGGGAGACCCAGTACTTC.

J is TRBJ2-5 and V is TRBV5-1; D is undetermined. CDR1 SGHRS and CDR2 YFSETQ come from the germline V gene. Trimming removed 5 bases at V and 2 bases at J, with 4 bases between. The CDR3 length is 11 residues. CDR3 nucleotide sequence: TGCGCCAGCAGTGTACAAGAGACCCAGTACTTC. As protein: CASSVQETQYF.

The chain employs TRBV11-2 and TRBJ2-1; TRBD2 agrees at 11 bases. V lost 7 bases, J lost 7 bases, and 12 bases stayed unmatched. The CDR3 length is 16 residues. Germline V CDR1 and CDR2: SGHAT, FQNNGV. The CDR3 reads CASNRVSSGRNNEQFF. The CDR3 coding sequence is TGTGCCAGCAACCGAGTCTCTAGCGGGAGGAATAATGAGCAGTTCTTC.

This chain connects TRBV7-8 to TRBJ2-1; D may be TRBD2 (6 bases). The V and J ends lost 5 bases and 8 bases respectively, with 10 bases between them. Germline V gives CDR1 SGHVS, CDR2 FQNEAQ. CDR3 length: 12 residues. The CDR3 spells CASSMTRYEQFF. DNA of the CDR3: TGTGCCAGCAGCATGACTAGATATGAGCAGTTCTTC.

This chain joins TRBV19 and TRBJ2-7; 7 bases map to TRBD1. CDR3 size: 14 residues. Per the germline V gene, CDR1 is LNHDA and CDR2 is SQIVND (reference sequence). Germline trimming cut 8 bases from V and 3 bases from J; bases unmatched to any gene: 10. Written as DNA, the CDR3 is TGTGCCAGTCGTTCTCGGACAGGTAACTACGAGCAGTACTTC. This gives the protein CASRSRTGNYEQYF.

The rearrangement links TRBV28 to TRBJ1-4, with D perhaps matching TRBD1 (5 bases). Trimming took 7 bases from V and 3 from J, leaving 15 bases between them. This CDR3 has 15 amino acids. Germline V CDR1 and CDR2: MDHEN, SYDVKM. The CDR3 nucleotides are TGTGCCAGCACGTGGGGGTCTCTCCCTAATGAAAAACTGTTTTTT. Translated, it gives CASTWGSLPNEKLFF.

This clone has only a few counts. The V and J genes are TRBV5-6 and TRBJ2-7; D possibly corresponds to TRBD2 (7 bases). The CDR3 is 16 amino acids. Trimming removed 1 base at V and 3 bases at J, with 17 bases between. The germline V gene encodes CDR1 SGHDT and CDR2 YYEEEE. CDR3 nucleotides: TGTGCCAGCAGCTTGATGGGGGCGGCGGGAGTCTACGAGCAGTACTTC. Protein sequence: CASSLMGAAGVYEQYF.